One sample yielded the 18 T cell receptor beta chains listed below, sequenced in a study of cytomegalovirus exposure and HLA in healthy donors. Here immunoSEQ multiplex PCR was the method, and the copy in TCRdb shows in-frame clones only, minus some. The sample contains tens of thousands of clones, about 94% of which appear only once. The sample taken for sequencing was PBMCs. The source is a woman under 30 in good health and CMV-seropositive.

The chain carries TRBV27 and TRBJ2-5, with TRBD2 matching 8 bases. V dropped 2 bases and J dropped 3; count of bases not matched to a gene: 8. Germline CDR1 reads MNHEY; CDR2 reads SMNVEV (reference sequence). The length of the CDR3 is 16 residues. This CDR3 reads CASSLAGGQYKETQYF. The CDR3 DNA reads TGTGCCAGCAGTTTAGCGGGGGGTCAATATAAAGAGACCCAGTACTTC.

This chain connects TRBV6-5 to TRBJ2-7; 13 bases are a match to TRBD2. Unmatched junction bases numbered 7, after V lost 6 bases and J lost 5 bases. Per the germline V gene, CDR1 is MNHEY and CDR2 is SVGAGI. The CDR3 is 15 residues long. Here the CDR3 reads CASSSWTSGSDEQYF. CDR3 nucleotides: TGTGCCAGCAGCTCCTGGACTAGCGGGAGCGACGAGCAGTACTTC.

V gene TRBV6-6 combines with J gene TRBJ1-5; no firm D call. The CDR3 has 13 amino acids. Germline CDR1 and CDR2: MNHNY and SVGAGI (reference sequence). V lost 8 bases and J lost 3, with 11 bases in between. CDR3 DNA sequence: TGTGCCAGCTGCGCGGGGATCAATCAGCCCCAGCATTTT. This sequence encodes CASCAGINQPQHF.

The V and J genes are TRBV2 and TRBJ2-5, with a weak D call TRBD2 (6 bases). Germline values: CDR1 SNHLY, CDR2 FYNNEI. V lost 7 bases and J 1 base, leaving 10 bases between the germline ends. The CDR3 is 13 amino acids. The CDR3 DNA sequence: TGTGCCAGCAAGTGGAGGGCCCAAGAGACCCAGTACTTC. It specifies CASKWRAQETQYF.

The chain employs TRBV11-3 and TRBJ2-5, with TRBD2 as a possible D gene (5 bases). The germline V gene has CDR1 SGHNT and CDR2 YENEEA. The V end was cut by 1 base, the J end by 3 bases, with 15 bases between. This CDR3 contains 16 residues. CDR3 loop: CASSLGGGWGEETQYF. The CDR3 nucleotides are TGTGCCAGCAGCTTAGGCGGTGGTTGGGGAGAAGAGACCCAGTACTTC. Filled out from reference TRBV11-3 and TRBJ2-5, the complete variable domain reads EAGVVQSPRYKIIEKKQPVAFWCNPISGHNTLYWYLQNLGQGPELLIRYENEEAVDDSQLPKDRFSAERLKGVDSTLKIQPAELGDSAVYLCASSLGGGWGEETQYFGPGTRLLVL.

This chain joins TRBV11-2 and TRBJ1-5, with 8 positions matching TRBD1. CDR1 is SGHAT and CDR2 is FQNNGV in the germline V gene. The CDR3 is 17 residues long. J was trimmed by 4 bases and V by 5 bases; bases with no gene match: 13. The CDR3 region has the DNA TGTGCCAGCAGCACGCGGCCATGGACAGGGTTGAATCAGCCCCAGCATTTT. Its translation: CASSTRPWTGLNQPQHF.

The chain employs TRBV7-2 and TRBJ1-5; D is possibly TRBD1 (5 bases). V was pared by 5 bases and J by 7 bases, with 15 bases between. This CDR3 has 14 amino acids. The germline gives CDR1 SGHTA, CDR2 FQGNSA. CDR3 in DNA: TGTGCCAGCAGCCGCCCGGGGGTGGGGCAGCCCCAGCATTTT. It translates to CASSRPGVGQPQHF.

V is TRBV6-1 and J is TRBJ2-2; possible D gene TRBD1, 6 bases. V lost 10 bases and J 0 bases, leaving 12 bases between the germline ends. This CDR3 is 14 amino acids long. CDR1 and CDR2 from the germline V gene are MNHNS and SASEGT. DNA of the CDR3: TGTGCCACTACAGGGACCGCGAACACCGGGGAGCTGTTTTTT. This translates into CATTGTANTGELFF.

The chain couples TRBV4-1 to TRBJ1-3; D is perhaps TRBD1 (6 bases). Trimming took off 0 bases at V and 0 bases at J, with 12 bases between the two ends. CDR3 length equals 17 residues. Germline V gene data show CDR1 as MGHRA and CDR2 as YSYEKL. The CDR3 nucleotides read TGCGCCAGCAGCCAAGAACGAGGGGGTAGCTCTGGAAACACCATATATTTT. Residues: CASSQERGGSSGNTIYF.

The chain has TRBV5-1 and TRBJ2-3; TRBD2 aligns across 9 bases. Per the germline V gene, CDR1 is SGHRS and CDR2 is YFSETQ. V lost 9 bases and J lost 1; bases outside the gene matches: 9. The CDR3 runs to 15 residues. CDR3 amino acids: CATASGAGGTDTQYF. The CDR3 DNA follows: TGCGCCACAGCTAGCGGGGCGGGAGGCACAGATACGCAGTATTTT.

J is TRBJ2-7 and V is TRBV7-2; D is undetermined. The CDR3 consists of 15 residues. Germline CDR1 is SGHTA and CDR2 is FQGNSA. Between the trimmed V and J ends, which lost 7 bases and 2 bases, there was a span of 18 bases. DNA of the CDR3: TGTGCCAGCACCCCCTCTCCGGGTATTCCCTACGAGCAGTACTTC. Protein sequence: CASTPSPGIPYEQYF.

This chain joins TRBV18 and TRBJ1-5; TRBD1 matches 7 bases. The CDR3 runs 14 residues. Germline CDR1 is KGHSH and CDR2 is LQKENI. After removal of 1 base from V and 7 bases from J, the junction contained 4 bases not matched to a gene. The DNA for the CDR3 is TGTGCCAGCTCACCACGACAGGGCTGGCAGCCCCAGCATTTT. Residues: CASSPRQGWQPQHF. Looking up the rest from reference TRBV18 and TRBJ1-5 gives the full variable domain: NAGVMQNPRHLVRRRGQEARLRCSPMKGHSHVYWYRQLPEEGLKFMVYLQKENIIDESGMPKERFSAEFPKEGPSILRIQQVVRGDSAAYFCASSPRQGWQPQHFGDGTRLSIL.

This clone was recorded once. The V call is TRBV28, the J call TRBJ2-1, with 8 bases aligning to TRBD2. Per the germline V gene, CDR1 is MDHEN and CDR2 is SYDVKM. Trimming removed 1 base from V and 10 bases from J; junction bases left unmatched: 6. The CDR3 sequence is 14 residues long. CDR3 bases: TGTGCCAGCAGTTTATTAGGGACTAGACGGGAGCAGTTCTTC. Its translation: CASSLLGTRREQFF.

The chain uses TRBV7-8 and TRBJ2-1, with 11 bases aligning to TRBD2. With V trimmed by 5 bases and J by 7 bases, 4 bases remained unmatched. Germline-derived CDR1 and CDR2 are SGHVS and FQNEAQ. The CDR3 totals 14 residues. This CDR3 reads CASSQLAGGNEQFF. CDR3 DNA sequence: TGTGCCAGCAGCCAATTAGCGGGGGGGAATGAGCAGTTCTTC. The complete variable domain, with remaining parts taken from reference TRBV7-8 and TRBJ2-1, reads GAGVSQSPRYKVAKRGQDVALRCDPISGHVSLFWYQQALGQGPEFLTYFQNEAQLDKSGLPSDRFFAERPEGSVSTLKIQRTQQEDSAVYLCASSQLAGGNEQFFGPGTRLTVL.

The chain joins TRBV5-3 to TRBJ2-3; TRBD2 matches 7 bases. TRBV5-3 is an open reading frame, and its role is uncertain. J was trimmed by 1 base and V by 4 bases; bases with no gene match: 21. This CDR3 region has 20 residues. The CDR3 DNA reads as TGTGCCAGAAGCCCCAACGGAGGAAAACCTTCTAGCGGATGCACAGATACGCAGTATTTT. Its protein is CARSPNGGKPSSGCTDTQYF.

The genes are TRBV9 and TRBJ1-2; TRBD1 matches 9 bases. V shed 2 bases, J shed 8 bases, and the junction held 10 bases outside the gene matches. The CDR3 spans 15 residues. Germline V lookup: CDR1 SGDLS, CDR2 YYNGEE. In DNA form, the CDR3 reads TGTGCCAGCAGCGTCACAGGGGGCATTTCCGGCGGCTACACCTTC. It encodes CASSVTGGISGGYTF.

The chain carries TRBV7-9 and TRBJ1-1; 7 bases fit TRBD1. The CDR3 runs to 17 residues. V dropped 4 bases and J dropped 0; count of bases not matched to a gene: 11. Germline V gene lookup returns CDR1 SEHNR and CDR2 FQNEAQ (reference sequence). CDR3: CASSSPRDRYMNTEAFF. The CDR3 bases are TGTGCCAGCAGCTCCCCCCGGGACAGATATATGAACACTGAAGCTTTCTTT.

This clone has a single count. The genes are TRBV20-1 and TRBJ2-5; 7 bases match TRBD2. The length of the CDR3 is 11 residues. CDR1 and CDR2 from the germline V gene are DFQATT and SNEGSKA (reference sequence). V was clipped by 5 bases and J by 5 bases; unmatched bases: 2. The CDR3 DNA follows: TGCAGTGCTTCCGGGGGGGAGACCCAGTACTTC. Translating gives CSASGGETQYF.